This T cell receptor (beta chain) was captured by sequencing in a study of blood T cell repertoires in COVID-19. Study at large: The analysed material was cDNA or gDNA that came from T cells, B-cell-depleted T cells, or PBMCs.

This clone was observed a handful of times. Sequencing was performed with immunoSEQ multiplex PCR; in TCRdb, only in-frame clones are kept and a portion is missing. The sample lists some 110,000 clones, 80% to 85% occurring once. From germline, CDR1 is SGHTA and CDR2 FQGTGA. Trimming shortened V by 2 bases and J by 0 bases, and 7 bases separated the two germline ends. This CDR3 comprises 15 residues. This sequence joins TRBV7-3 and TRBJ2-2; possible D gene TRBD1, 5 bases. The sequenced material came from peripheral blood. This receptor was taken from a man aged 80 or over with acute or convalescent COVID-19. This CDR3 is CASSLGHANTGELFF. DNA for the CDR3: TGTGCCAGCAGCTTAGGACACGCGAACACCGGGGAGCTGTTTTTT.